Listed below are T cell receptor beta chains from one sample, sequenced in a study of chemoradiotherapy in HPV16-positive cancers. Libraries were prepared by immunoSEQ multiplex PCR; TCRdb keeps only in-frame clonotypes and omits some of them. The sample lists 15,000 to 20,000 clones, 85% to 95% seen once, with approximately 14% in the top ten. The material was blood, obtained from a patient who underwent chemoradiotherapy. The source of these receptors is a human donor with HPV-associated anogenital cancer. Both conserved end residues are part of each CDR3. Each record gives: clone size, V gene, J gene, D gene, CDR3 DNA, CDR3 protein. D genes are given only for firm matches. The listing skips clone size in some rows; elsewhere it reads once, few, many or a size class.

>few|TRBV4-2|TRBJ2-1|TRBD2
TGTGCCAGCAGCCAAGATGAAGCGGGGGGCCACAATGAGCAGTTCTTC
CASSQDEAGGHNEQFF
>-|TRBV9|TRBJ2-5|-
TGTGCCAGCAGTCAGGGGAACCAAGAGACCCAGTACTTC
CASSQGNQETQYF
>-|TRBV9|TRBJ2-3|TRBD2
TGTGCCAGCAGCCCTCGACGGACTAGCGGGGGAGATACGCAGTATTTT
CASSPRRTSGGDTQYF
>-|TRBV5-1|TRBJ2-3|TRBD1
TGCGCCAGCAGCCGGGACAGAAGCACAGATACGCAGTATTTT
CASSRDRSTDTQYF
>-|TRBV7-9|TRBJ1-2|-
TGTGCCAGCAGCTTTGGCGGAGAAAACTATGGCTACACCTTC
CASSFGGENYGYTF
>-|TRBV15|TRBJ1-1|-
TGTGCCACCATCTTTCGGGGCCCCCGGGACACTGAAGCTTTCTTT
CATIFRGPRDTEAFF
>-|TRBV5-1|TRBJ2-1|-
TGCGCCAGCAGCTTGAATAGTCCCCACAATGAGCAGTTCTTC
CASSLNSPHNEQFF
>-|TRBV11-2|TRBJ1-2|-
TGTGCCAGCAGCTTAATACAGGGAAACTATGGCTACACCTTC
CASSLIQGNYGYTF
>once|TRBV30|TRBJ1-2|-
TGTGCCTGGAGTACAACTACACTGTCTGGCTACACCTTC
CAWSTTTLSGYTF
>-|TRBV6-1|TRBJ1-5|TRBD1
TGTGCCAGGGGACAGGGCAATCAGCCCCAGCATTTT
CARGQGNQPQHF
>-|TRBV5-4|TRBJ1-1|TRBD1
TGTGCCAGCAGCTTGGGGACAGGACAGAACACTGAAGCTTTCTTT
CASSLGTGQNTEAFF
>-|TRBV2|TRBJ1-4|-
TGTGCCAGCAGTGCCCGACCAAATGAAAAACTGTTTTTT
CASSARPNEKLFF
>-|TRBV2|TRBJ2-1|TRBD2
TGTGCCAGCGCGCGTAGCGGGGCGTACAATGAGCAGTTCTTC
CASARSGAYNEQFF
>-|TRBV2|TRBJ1-3|-
TGTGCCAGCAGCCGGACAGCTGGAAACACCATATATTTT
CASSRTAGNTIYF
>-|TRBV6-6|TRBJ1-1|-
TGTGCCAGCAGTTACGATGAGGCGAACACTGAAGCTTTCTTT
CASSYDEANTEAFF
>-|TRBV10-2|TRBJ1-2|TRBD1
TGCGCCAGCAGTGAGAGGGGACAGGGTGATGGCTACACCTTC
CASSERGQGDGYTF
>-|TRBV18|TRBJ2-2|-
TGTGCCAGCTCATTTCAGCCCGGGGAGCTGTTTTTT
CASSFQPGELFF
>-|TRBV7-2|TRBJ2-3|TRBD2
TGTGCCAGCAGTTACAAGCGGGGGGGTGTCAGAGATACGCAGTATTTT
CASSYKRGGVRDTQYF
>-|TRBV2|TRBJ1-1|TRBD1
TGTGCCAGCAGTAAGGGGGCGCCCACTGAAGCTTTCTTT
CASSKGAPTEAFF
>-|TRBV6-1|TRBJ2-7|-
TGTGCCAGCACCCCGGACAGTCATCGGTACTTC
CASTPDSHRYF
>-|TRBV7-9|TRBJ1-1|-
TGTGCCAGCAGCTTCCAGGGAAGCATCACTGAAGCTTTCTTT
CASSFQGSITEAFF
>-|TRBV7-2|TRBJ1-1|TRBD1
TGTGCCAGCAGCTCTCTAGACAGGGCCGGGACTGAAGCTTTCTTT
CASSSLDRAGTEAFF
>-|TRBV4-3|TRBJ1-1|TRBD1
TGCGCCAGCAGCCACTCGGACAGGGACACTGAAGCTTTCTTT
CASSHSDRDTEAFF
>-|TRBV4-3|TRBJ2-5|-
TGCGCCAGCAGCCAAGAACCCCCCTCCCCGGGGGGCGTAAAAGGAGGAGAGACCCAGTACTTC
CASSQEPPSPGGVKGGETQYF
>-|TRBV4-1|TRBJ1-1|-
TGCGCCAGCAGCCAAATTAACCGGGACTACGGGCCGGCTTTCTTT
CASSQINRDYGPAFF
>-|TRBV19|TRBJ1-5|TRBD1
TGTGCCAGTAGCCTTGACAGGGTTCAGCCCCAGCATTTT
CASSLDRVQPQHF
>-|TRBV7-9|TRBJ2-2|-
TGTGCCAGCAGACCCACTCTAAACACCGGGGAGCTGTTTTTT
CASRPTLNTGELFF
>-|TRBV5-6|TRBJ1-1|-
TGTGCCAGCAGCTTGGCAGCGGAGCTCAACACTGAAGCTTTCTTT
CASSLAAELNTEAFF
>-|TRBV6-6|TRBJ1-5|-
TGTGCCAGCACCGGACATTTCAACCAGCCCCAGCATTTT
CASTGHFNQPQHF
>-|TRBV29-1|TRBJ1-1|-
TGCAGCGCTACAGGGATCGGAACTGAAGCTTTCTTT
CSATGIGTEAFF
>-|TRBV5-1|TRBJ2-1|-
TGCGCCAGCAGCGATGAGGGGTTGGGGAGCGGCTATGAGCAGTTCTTC
CASSDEGLGSGYEQFF
>-|TRBV14|TRBJ1-6|-
TGTGCCAGCAGCCAATTGGCTAATTCACCCCTCCACTTT
CASSQLANSPLHF
>-|TRBV29-1|TRBJ1-4|TRBD1
TGCAGCGTTGAACCGACAGGGGGAGAAAAACTGTTTTTT
CSVEPTGGEKLFF
>-|TRBV13|TRBJ1-4|-
TGTGCCAGCAGCTTTAGGCAGGGCAATGAAAAACTGTTTTTT
CASSFRQGNEKLFF
>-|TRBV4-2|TRBJ1-2|-
TGTGCCAGCAGCGAAGCGAACACCTATGTGGACTATGGCTACACCTTC
CASSEANTYVDYGYTF
>-|TRBV6-5|TRBJ2-2|-
TGTGCCAGCAGTTACTCGGGCTCTAGGGGGGAGCTGTTTTTT
CASSYSGSRGELFF
>-|TRBV18|TRBJ2-3|-
TGTGCCAGCTCACCAAGGGAGGATACGCAGTATTTT
CASSPREDTQYF
>once|TRBV7-8|TRBJ2-1|TRBD2
TGTGCCAGCAGCTCTAGCGGGGGGGACTACAATGAGCAGTTCTTC
CASSSSGGDYNEQFF
>few|TRBV11-2|TRBJ2-7|-
TGTGCCAGCAGCTATGGACGGACCTACGAGCAGTACTTC
CASSYGRTYEQYF
>-|TRBV6-6|TRBJ1-2|-
TGTGCCAGCAGTCAGGGAAACTATGGCTACACCTTC
CASSQGNYGYTF
>few|TRBV7-6|TRBJ2-3|TRBD2
TGTGCCAGCAGCTTTGAGTTAGGAGCGGGGGGATTAGATACGCAGTATTTT
CASSFELGAGGLDTQYF
>-|TRBV10-1|TRBJ2-1|-
TGCGCCAGCAGTGTCACCCTTGGGAGTGAGCAGTTCTTC
CASSVTLGSEQFF
>-|TRBV19|TRBJ2-1|TRBD2
TGTGCCAGTAGGAGGACTAGCGGGGGGGGCAATGAGCAGTTCTTC
CASRRTSGGGNEQFF
>-|TRBV10-2|TRBJ1-1|-
TGCGCCAGCAGTGACCCAAGACAGACCGGATCCACTTTCTTT
CASSDPRQTGSTFF
>-|TRBV14|TRBJ1-6|TRBD1
TGTGCCAGCAGCCGAGGGACAGGGGGGAATAATTCACCCCTCCACTTT
CASSRGTGGNNSPLHF
>-|TRBV29-1|TRBJ1-1|-
TGCAGCGTTGTGCTTCCTCAGGTCCTCAACACTGAAGCTTTCTTT
CSVVLPQVLNTEAFF
>-|TRBV2|TRBJ1-2|-
TGTGCCAGCAGTGAAGAAAGGGGCACGAACTATGGCTACACCTTC
CASSEERGTNYGYTF
>-|TRBV10-3|TRBJ1-6|-
TGTGCCATCAAGGGGTCGGGAAAGGAGGACTCACCCCTCCACTTT
CAIKGSGKEDSPLHF
>-|TRBV11-3|TRBJ2-7|-
TGTGCCAGCAGCTCCGGGCCTAGCTCCTACGAGCAGTACTTC
CASSSGPSSYEQYF